What follows describes a single TCR beta chain. This clonotype was observed many times. Its antigen target is currently unknown. No base-level quality is on record; no much larger clone is a single base apart. The data were obtained in a study of blood T cells in healthy people across ages (dated by TCRdb to about 2015). About the investigation overall: Template switching captured roughly one uniquely barcoded TCR beta cDNA molecule per two T cells in model experiments. The study measured age-related changes in TCR beta repertoire diversity using deep sequencing normalized with unique cDNA molecular identifiers. Using the same blood draw, the study looked at two additional independent replicas of 1 million unique cDNA reads for two donors, one aged 18 to 30 and the other aged 80 or older. Donors were grouped into four age groups: young (average approximately 15 years), middle-aged (39), aged (roughly 62) and long-lived (roughly 80). To avoid experimental bias, donors of different ages were spread randomly across the sequencing lanes. What the authors observed across the whole study: Because donor CMV infection status was unknown, age-related changes in expanded clonotypes were potentially confounded. Estimates of total diversity based on one million sequenced T cells were regarded as lower bounds and as underestimates. Compared with the aged group, the long-lived group had more naive CD4+ T cells, fewer expanded clones and increased TCR diversity, suggesting age selection. As age increased, observed TCR beta diversity per million T cells dropped in a roughly linear way, and a significant reduction was already evident by age around 41. The percentage of naive T cells measured by flow cytometry correlated strongly with observed TCR beta diversity. Because profiling used bulk unsorted PBMCs, naive and antigen-experienced compartments could not be compared conclusively.

Inclusive of the bounding cysteine and phenylalanine, the CDR3 is 15 residues long. Only CDR3 DNA remains: 45 bases, in frame from the first base. The method was 5' RACE. The sample was run on an Illumina HiSeq 2500. A second PCR of roughly 7 to 12 cycles was run with a J-beta primer mix and a sample-barcoded 5' primer. A unique molecular identifier was introduced onto each TCR beta cDNA molecule by a template-switch 5' adaptor carrying 12 random nucleotides. Each sample yielded at least 3 million CDR3-containing paired-end reads. First-strand cDNA was synthesized from all RNA with the Mint cDNA synthesis kit, primed by a TRBC-specific oligonucleotide. After uracil-DNA glycosylase treatment, a first 18-cycle PCR used universal primers M1SS and BC2_uni_R on all cDNA. The paper's data handling went like this. For normalization, 1 million high-quality reads, each with a distinct molecular identifier, were randomly selected from each sample. Reads with shared molecular identifiers were discarded instead of being binned into consensus sequences. CDR3 identification, clonotype clustering and error correction used MiTCR with a Q25 quality threshold and the strictest error-elimination algorithm. A nonparametric unseen species model using Euler transformation provided a lower-bound estimate of total TCR beta diversity. The public reads were run again by TCRdb, first through fastp at Q25 and then through MiXCR, and only productive beta chains were kept. Each CDR3 protein appears once, grouped with its most common genes and DNA. None of the V and J calls come from the authors' own analysis; TCRdb made them. This sample has hundreds of thousands of distinct CDR3 sequences in its table, and around three fifths of those were observed once. Of the sample, 30% to 45% falls within the top ten clones.

The roughly 42 donors, aged about 6 to 90 years, were systemically healthy Caucasian individuals from Russia. Each donor gave 8 to 10 milliliters of peripheral blood, collected into EDTA-treated Vacutainer tubes. PBMCs were isolated by Ficoll-Paque density-gradient centrifugation, with at least 7 million obtained per sample. Total RNA was extracted from PBMCs with Trizol reagent, with at least 5.5 micrograms obtained per sample. The percentages of naive CD45RAhigh/CD27high T cells were determined by flow cytometry on a PBMC aliquot from every donor. The specimen sequenced was blood. Recombination linked TRBV21-1 to TRBJ2-7. TRBV21-1 is assigned pseudogene status. This receptor was identified in a man aged 55 to 70 in good health. The CDR3 reads CASSKALSRLAEQYF. Read as DNA, the sequence is TGTGCCAGCAGCAAAGCGCTTAGCCGACTCGCCGAGCAGTACTTC.